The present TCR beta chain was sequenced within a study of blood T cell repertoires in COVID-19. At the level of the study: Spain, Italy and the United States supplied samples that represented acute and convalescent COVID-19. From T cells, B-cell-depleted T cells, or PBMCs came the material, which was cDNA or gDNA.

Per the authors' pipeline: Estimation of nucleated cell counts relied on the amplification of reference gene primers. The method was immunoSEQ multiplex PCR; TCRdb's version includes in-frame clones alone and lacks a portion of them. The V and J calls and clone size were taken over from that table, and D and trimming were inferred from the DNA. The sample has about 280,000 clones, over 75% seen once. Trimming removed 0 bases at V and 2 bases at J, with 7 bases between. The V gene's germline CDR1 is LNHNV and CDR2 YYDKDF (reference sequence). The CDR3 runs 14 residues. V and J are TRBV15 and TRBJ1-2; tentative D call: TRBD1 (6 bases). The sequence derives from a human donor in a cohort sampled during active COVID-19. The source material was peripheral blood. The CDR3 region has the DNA TGTGCCACCAGCAGAGACAGGGGAAACTATGGCTACACCTTC. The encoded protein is CATSRDRGNYGYTF. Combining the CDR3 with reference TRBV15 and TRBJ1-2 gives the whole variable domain DAMVIQNPRYQVTQFGKPVTLSCSQTLNHNVMYWYQQKSSQAPKLLFHYYDKDFNNEADTPDNFQSRRPNTSFCFLDIRSPGLGDTAMYLCATSRDRGNYGYTFGSGTRLTVV.